One sample yielded the 30 T cell receptor beta chains listed below, sequenced in a study of blood T cell repertoires in COVID-19. Using immunoSEQ multiplex PCR, the repertoire was profiled, and TCRdb retains in-frame clones only, with some absent. Among a few hundred thousand clones listed, 75% to 95% were seen once. The sequencing input was peripheral blood. These receptors were collected from a person under 35 with COVID-19, enrolled during active disease.

The chain is built from TRBV5-4 and TRBJ1-4; 9 bases line up with TRBD1. Unmatched junction bases numbered 5, after V lost 3 bases and J lost 5 bases. Germline CDR1 and CDR2: SGHNT and YYREEE (reference sequence). The CDR3 spans 15 residues. The CDR3 loop reads CASSSPGQGNEKLFF. The CDR3 nucleotides are TGTGCCAGCAGCTCTCCGGGACAGGGAAATGAAAAACTGTTTTTT. Using reference TRBV5-4 and TRBJ1-4 for the parts outside the CDR3, the full variable domain is ETGVTQSPTHLIKTRGQQVTLRCSSQSGHNTVSWYQQALGQGPQFIFQYYREEENGRGNFPPRFSGLQFPNYSSELNVNALELDDSALYLCASSSPGQGNEKLFFGSGTQLSVL.

V is TRBV7-3 and J is TRBJ2-3; D unclear. The CDR3 consists of 13 residues. Germline V gene lookup returns CDR1 SGHTA and CDR2 FQGTGA. V was shortened by 2 bases and J by 2 bases, with 5 bases between the two germline ends. The CDR3 protein is CASSLAYTDTQYF. As DNA, the CDR3 is TGTGCCAGCAGCTTAGCCTACACAGATACGCAGTATTTT.

The rearrangement links TRBV19 to TRBJ1-5; TRBD1 matches 7 bases. V gave up 7 bases and J gave up 5 bases; unmatched junction bases: 8. The germline CDR1 and CDR2 sequences are LNHDA and SQIVND (reference sequence). This CDR3 spans 14 amino acids. As DNA, the CDR3 is TGTGCCAGTAAAGGGGCGGGACAGCATCAGCCCCAGCATTTT. Translated: CASKGAGQHQPQHF.

V gene TRBV19 combines with J gene TRBJ2-1; a weak D match, TRBD2 (7 bases). The CDR3 is made up of 15 amino acids. Deletions cut 7 bases from V and 1 base from J, with 14 bases between. Germline lookup yields CDR1 LNHDA and CDR2 SQIVND (reference sequence). As DNA, the CDR3 is TGTGCCAGTATGAGGAGGGGGGGGTCCTACAATGAGCAGTTCTTC. Protein product: CASMRRGGSYNEQFF. Based on the CDR3 plus reference TRBV19 and TRBJ2-1, the full variable domain is DGGITQSPKYLFRKEGQNVTLSCEQNLNHDAMYWYRQDPGQGLRLIYYSQIVNDFQKGDIAEGYSVSREKKESFPLTVTSAQKNPTAFYLCASMRRGGSYNEQFFGPGTRLTVL.

The CDR3 is CASSATGQGQPQHF. The CDR3 nucleotides read TGTGCCAGCAGCGCGACAGGGCAAGGTCAGCCCCAGCATTTT. V usage is TRBV9 and J usage is TRBJ1-5; 7 bases line up with TRBD1. This CDR3 is built from 14 residues. With V trimmed by 3 bases and J by 6 bases, 6 bases remained unmatched. Germline assignment: CDR1 SGDLS and CDR2 YYNGEE.

The chain is built from TRBV4-1 and TRBJ2-7; tentatively, D is TRBD1 (5 bases). V lost 6 bases to trimming and J lost 0 bases, with 33 bases between them. This CDR3 is built from 21 residues. Germline-derived CDR1 and CDR2 are MGHRA and YSYEKL. The CDR3 region is CASRKEPGAPGWEANSYEQYF. Here the CDR3 DNA reads TGCGCCAGCAGAAAAGAGCCTGGCGCTCCAGGGTGGGAAGCGAACTCCTACGAGCAGTACTTC.

This chain uses TRBV5-4 with TRBJ2-3; 9 bases fit TRBD2. V lost 4 bases to trimming and J lost 4 bases; unmatched junction nucleotides: 10. The CDR3 sequence is 16 residues long. CDR1 and CDR2 (germline): SGHNT, YYREEE (reference sequence). The CDR3 sequence is CASSPGGSGSADTQYF. CDR3 nucleotide sequence: TGTGCCAGCAGCCCGGGGGGTAGCGGGAGTGCAGATACGCAGTATTTT.

The chain couples TRBV3-1 (or the pseudogene TRBV3-2) to TRBJ2-7, with TRBD2 identical over 7 bases. CDR1 and CDR2 from the germline V gene are LGHDT and YNNKEL (reference sequence). This CDR3 has 15 amino acids. V was pared by 2 bases and J by 2 bases, with 6 bases of the junction left unmatched. The CDR3 sequence: CASSQLPSGTYEQYF. The CDR3, as DNA: TGTGCCAGCAGCCAACTTCCTAGCGGTACCTACGAGCAGTACTTC.

This chain connects TRBV28 to TRBJ2-7; 9 bases are shared with TRBD1. The germline V gene has CDR1 MDHEN and CDR2 SYDVKM. J was trimmed by 2 bases and V by 11 bases; bases with no gene match: 7. The CDR3 is made up of 13 amino acids. The CDR3 DNA sequence: TGTGCCGGGTCGACAGGGGGGGCCTACGAGCAGTACTTC. Its translation: CAGSTGGAYEQYF. Based on the CDR3 plus reference TRBV28 and TRBJ2-7, the full variable domain is DVKVTQSSRYLVKRTGEKVFLECVQDMDHENMFWYRQDPGLGLRLIYFSYDVKMKEKGDIPEGYSVSREKKERFSLILESASTNQTSMYLCAGSTGGAYEQYFGPGTRLTVT.

This chain joins TRBV4-1 and TRBJ2-1; D might be TRBD2 (5 bases). The V gene lost 4 bases and the J gene lost 8 bases, with 18 bases spanning the gap. Germline CDR1 and CDR2: MGHRA and YSYEKL. This CDR3 is 15 amino acids long. CDR3: CASSLDRRNRDEQFF. DNA for the CDR3: TGCGCCAGCAGCCTAGACCGGAGGAATAGGGATGAGCAGTTCTTC.

V gene TRBV18 combines with J gene TRBJ2-1, with TRBD2 matching over 9 bases. This CDR3 comprises 16 residues. Per the germline V gene, CDR1 is KGHSH and CDR2 is LQKENI. Unmatched junction bases numbered 3, after V lost 3 bases and J lost 0 bases. This chain's CDR3 is CASSPVSGSSYNEQFF. CDR3 nucleotides: TGTGCCAGCTCACCGGTTAGCGGGAGCTCCTACAATGAGCAGTTCTTC.

The chain links TRBV5-6 to TRBJ2-3, with D unclear. This CDR3 is built from 16 residues. Deletions cut 2 bases from V and 5 bases from J, with 18 bases between. Germline-derived CDR1 and CDR2 are SGHDT and YYEEEE. The CDR3 DNA reads TGTGCCAGCAGCTTCCCTTCAGAGGTGAGCCGAGATACGCAGTATTTT. It specifies CASSFPSEVSRDTQYF.

This chain connects TRBV5-5 to TRBJ1-1, with D unresolved. The germline V gene has CDR1 SGHKS and CDR2 YYEKEE (reference sequence). V gave up 2 bases and J gave up 5 bases, with 10 bases separating them. CDR3 length: 13 residues. The CDR3 loop reads CASSLISETEAFF. In nucleotides, the CDR3 is TGTGCCAGCAGCTTAATATCCGAGACTGAAGCTTTCTTT. Using reference TRBV5-5 and TRBJ1-1 for the parts outside the CDR3, the full variable domain is DAGVTQSPTHLIKTRGQQVTLRCSPISGHKSVSWYQQVLGQGPQFIFQYYEKEERGRGNFPDRFSARQFPNYSSELNVNALLLGDSALYLCASSLISETEAFFGQGTRLTVV.

The rearrangement links TRBV6-4 to TRBJ1-5; 9 nucleotides align to TRBD1. The CDR3 length is 13 residues. The V segment lost 10 bases and the J segment 5 bases; nucleotides outside the gene matches: 6. CDR1 and CDR2 from the germline V gene are MRHNA and SNTAGT. The CDR3 here is CATYRGPDQPQHF. CDR3 DNA: TGTGCCACTTACAGGGGGCCCGATCAGCCCCAGCATTTT.

This clone has just a few counts. V usage is TRBV10-3 and J usage is TRBJ1-4; D is undetermined. This CDR3 region has 12 residues. Trimming pared 4 bases from V and 8 bases from J, leaving 8 bases between. Per germline, CDR1 ENHRY and CDR2 SYGVKD. The CDR3 loop is CAISGGREKLFF. In nucleotides, the CDR3 is TGTGCCATCAGTGGTGGCAGGGAAAAACTGTTTTTT.

J is TRBJ2-2 and V is TRBV18, with a possible D match to TRBD2 (6 bases). The CDR3 sequence is 17 residues long. Trimming pared 2 bases from V and 5 bases from J, leaving 18 bases between. Germline CDR1 and CDR2: KGHSH and LQKENI. Written as DNA, the CDR3 is TGTGCCAGCTCACCATGGCAGGCCAACGCGGGGACCGGGGAGCTGTTTTTT. It translates to CASSPWQANAGTGELFF.

V is TRBV9 and J is TRBJ1-2; D may be TRBD1 (6 bases). V lost 1 base to trimming and J lost 3 bases, with 13 bases between them. The CDR3 loop spans 15 amino acids. Germline loops: CDR1 SGDLS, CDR2 YYNGEE. In DNA form, the CDR3 reads TGTGCCAGCAGCGTACAGGGGTGGGGAGACTATGGCTACACCTTC. It codes for CASSVQGWGDYGYTF. Complete variable domain (other parts from reference TRBV9 and TRBJ1-2): DSGVTQTPKHLITATGQRVTLRCSPRSGDLSVYWYQQSLDQGLQFLIQYYNGEERAKGNILERFSAQQFPDLHSELNLSSLELGDSALYFCASSVQGWGDYGYTFGSGTRLTVV.

DNA of the CDR3: TGTGCCATCAGTGAGGTCCAGTCTGAAACCTACGAGCAGTACTTC. Translation: CAISEVQSETYEQYF. The chain combines TRBV10-3 with TRBJ2-7; unclear D gene. This CDR3 is built from 15 residues. The germline gives CDR1 ENHRY, CDR2 SYGVKD. Trimming stripped 2 bases from V and 2 bases from J, with 13 bases between.

This chain connects TRBV12-5 to TRBJ2-5; 12 bases match TRBD1. V was clipped by 5 bases and J by 5 bases; unmatched bases: 6. In germline, CDR1 is LGHNT, CDR2 FRNRAP. This CDR3 spans 15 amino acids. The CDR3 DNA sequence: TGTGCTAGTGGTCCGGGACAGGGGGCTCAGGAGACCCAGTACTTC. Residues: CASGPGQGAQETQYF. The entire variable domain, with the rest obtained from reference TRBV12-5 and TRBJ2-5, is as follows: DARVTQTPRHKVTEMGQEVTMRCQPILGHNTVFWYRQTMMQGLELLAYFRNRAPLDDSGMPKDRFSAEMPDATLATLKIQPSEPRDSAVYFCASGPGQGAQETQYFGPGTRLLVL.

This chain connects TRBV29-1 to TRBJ2-5; 7 positions match TRBD2. This CDR3 is built from 14 residues. J lost 8 bases, V lost 7 bases, and 16 bases had no gene match. The germline gives CDR1 SQVTM, CDR2 ANQGSEA. The CDR3: CSAGASGLFETQYF. In DNA, the CDR3 is TGCAGCGCTGGGGCTAGCGGCCTATTTGAAACCCAGTACTTC.

The V gene is TRBV3-1 (or the pseudogene TRBV3-2), the J gene TRBJ2-7; a weak D match, TRBD2 (6 bases). The ends were cut back, 2 bases at V and 1 base at J, with 12 bases in the middle. Germline V gene lookup returns CDR1 LGHDT and CDR2 YNNKEL (reference sequence). CDR3 size: 15 residues. The CDR3 sequence is CASSQPAGTSYEQYF. DNA for the CDR3: TGTGCCAGCAGCCAACCCGCGGGAACGTCCTACGAGCAGTACTTC.

V is TRBV7-6 and J is TRBJ1-3; D might be TRBD1 (6 bases). CDR3 length: 13 amino acids. Trimming shortened V by 5 bases and J by 7 bases, and 12 bases separated the two germline ends. Germline V gene lookup returns CDR1 SGHVS and CDR2 FNYEAQ. DNA for the CDR3: TGTGCCAGCAGCCCTACAGGGAAGAACACCATATATTTT. It translates to CASSPTGKNTIYF.

The V gene is TRBV28, the J gene TRBJ1-1, with D unclear. CDR3 length equals 15 residues. Trimming stripped 3 bases from V and 1 base from J, with 12 bases between. Germline CDR1 is MDHEN and CDR2 is SYDVKM. CDR3 sequence (DNA): TGTGCCAGCAGTTTCATCGCGGATGCGAACACTGAAGCTTTCTTT. It translates to CASSFIADANTEAFF.

The chain combines TRBV4-1 with TRBJ2-1; D remains ambiguous. Trimming took off 2 bases at V and 7 bases at J, with 12 bases between the two ends. The germline V gene encodes CDR1 MGHRA and CDR2 YSYEKL. The CDR3 length is 14 residues. The CDR3 here is CASSQRFLQNEQFF. CDR3 nucleotides: TGCGCCAGCAGCCAAAGGTTCTTACAGAATGAGCAGTTCTTC.

The V gene is TRBV4-2, the J gene TRBJ2-7, with D perhaps TRBD1 (5 bases). Trimming left V 4 bases short and J 4 bases short, with 14 bases between. This CDR3 is built from 14 residues. Germline CDR1 reads LGHNA; CDR2 reads YNFKEQ. CDR3 residues: CASSPQSSGYEQYF. CDR3 in DNA: TGTGCCAGCAGCCCACAGAGTTCAGGGTACGAGCAGTACTTC.

The sample holds one count of this clone. The V call is TRBV5-6, the J call TRBJ1-1; D is unresolved. This CDR3 has 13 amino acids. V was shortened by 1 base and J by 3 bases, with 7 bases between the two germline ends. Germline V CDR1 and CDR2: SGHDT, YYEEEE. The CDR3 sequence is CASSLLEHTEAFF. The CDR3 coding sequence is TGTGCCAGCAGCTTGCTTGAGCACACTGAAGCTTTCTTT.

This sequence joins TRBV9 and TRBJ2-7; D might be TRBD1 (5 bases). Trimming left V 3 bases short and J 2 bases short, with 12 bases between. This CDR3 has 14 residues. Germline V gene lookup returns CDR1 SGDLS and CDR2 YYNGEE. CDR3 region: CASSGSQGPYEQYF. CDR3 coding DNA: TGTGCCAGCAGCGGTAGTCAGGGCCCCTACGAGCAGTACTTC.

V usage is TRBV5-1 and J usage is TRBJ2-2; 9 bases agree with TRBD1. Germline V gene sequence: CDR1 SGHRS, CDR2 YFSETQ. This CDR3 has 15 amino acids. V lost 4 bases, J lost 4 bases, and 5 bases stayed unmatched. The CDR3 nucleotides read TGCGCCAGCAGCCCAGGGACAGGGAGCACCGGGGAGCTGTTTTTT. Protein product: CASSPGTGSTGELFF.

The CDR3 sequence is CASSLSYSYEQYF. DNA of the CDR3: TGTGCCAGCAGTTTATCTTATTCCTACGAGCAGTACTTC. This chain connects TRBV27 to TRBJ2-7, with D unclear. CDR3 length: 13 amino acids. Germline CDR1 MNHEY, CDR2 SMNVEV (reference sequence). Trimming took off 0 bases at V and 1 base at J, with 4 bases between the two ends.

The V gene is TRBV9, the J gene TRBJ2-1; D ambiguous. The CDR3 length is 14 residues. The V gene's germline CDR1 is SGDLS and CDR2 YYNGEE. With 0 bases removed from V and 7 bases from J, the gap between germline ends came to 11 bases. CDR3 protein: CASSVAPQQNEQFF. CDR3 coding DNA: TGTGCCAGCAGCGTAGCCCCTCAACAGAATGAGCAGTTCTTC.